This TCR beta chain was identified during a study of tumor T cells in aggressive B-cell lymphoma listed by TCRdb under 2017. Receptor libraries were prepared by the immunoSEQ multiplex PCR assay. Sourced from immuneACCESS, this table was stored by TCRdb with only in-frame sequences that have V and J called. A share of the clones is absent; for the studies checked, an unresolved V gene accounts for under half, and the remainder has no known explanation. Counted in this sample were under 2,500 clones; roughly 95% of them appeared once. The leading ten clones occupy 2% to 3% of the sample. V lost 1 base and J lost 0 bases; the stretch between them is 9 bases long. Based on the germline V gene, the CDR1 and CDR2 sequences are SGHVS and FQNEAQ. From its cysteine to its phenylalanine, the CDR3 spans 15 amino acids. The kept DNA is CDR3 alone, 45 bases in frame from the first base. About this clone itself: No cognate antigen has been identified for it. Per-base qualities were not stored, and no clone one base away is much larger.

Recombination joined TRBV7-8 with TRBJ1-1, and TRBD1 may be the D gene, going by 6 matching bases. The clonotype originates from an adult with diffuse large B cell lymphoma. Sequences were obtained from tumor tissue. The sequence in DNA is TGTGCCAGCAGCTTAGACGAGGGGGTGAACACTGAAGCTTTCTTT. Its protein is CASSLDEGVNTEAFF.